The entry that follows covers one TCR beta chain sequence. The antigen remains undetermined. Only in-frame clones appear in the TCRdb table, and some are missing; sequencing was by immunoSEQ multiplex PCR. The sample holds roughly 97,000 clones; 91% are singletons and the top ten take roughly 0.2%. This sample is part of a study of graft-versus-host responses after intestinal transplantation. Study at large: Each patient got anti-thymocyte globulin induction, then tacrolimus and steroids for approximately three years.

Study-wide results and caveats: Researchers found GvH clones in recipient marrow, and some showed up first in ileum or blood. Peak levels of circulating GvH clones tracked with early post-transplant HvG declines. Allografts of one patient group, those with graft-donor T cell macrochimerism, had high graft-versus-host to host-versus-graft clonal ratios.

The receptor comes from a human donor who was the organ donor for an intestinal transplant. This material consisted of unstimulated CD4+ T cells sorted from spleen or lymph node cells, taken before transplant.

The CDR3 here is CASSRLGVGYEQFF. The CDR3 DNA reads as TGTGCCAGCAGTAGACTAGGTGTAGGATATGAGCAGTTCTTC. The J gene is TRBJ2-1, the V gene TRBV25-1, with TRBD2 as a possible D gene (6 bases). Trimming shortened V by 5 bases and J by 8 bases, and 16 bases separated the two germline ends. Germline assignment: CDR1 MGHDK and CDR2 SYGVNS. The CDR3 is 14 amino acids. Drawing the rest from reference TRBV25-1 and TRBJ2-1, the complete variable domain is EADIYQTPRYLVIGTGKKITLECSQTMGHDKMYWYQQDPGMELHLIHYSYGVNSTEKGDLSSESTVSRIRTEHFPLTLESARPSHTSQYLCASSRLGVGYEQFFGPGTRLTVL.